Below are 7 T cell receptor beta chains sequenced from a single sample in a study of CD8 T cells in ankylosing spondylitis. From the 5' RACE reads, TCRdb called clonotypes with MiXCR, one entry per CDR3 protein. Among a few hundred thousand distinct CDR3 sequences, 20% to 25% were seen once, and the ten largest hold over 10%. Sequenced: blood, either unsorted or a sorted T cell fraction (not recorded which). These receptors were collected from a male donor with ankylosing spondylitis or in good health (not recorded which).

This clonotype was picked up a small number of times. The V and J genes are TRBV10-2 and TRBJ2-5; D is undetermined. The V gene's germline CDR1 is WSHSY and CDR2 SAAADI. There are 15 residues in the CDR3. V was clipped by 2 bases and J by 5 bases, with 15 bases between them. The CDR3 DNA follows: TGCGCCAGCAGTGAGCCTTCTAGAGTTTCCGAGACCCAGTACTTC. Translated: CASSEPSRVSETQYF.

V is TRBV12-3 or TRBV12-4 and J is TRBJ2-7; TRBD1 or TRBD2 may be the D gene (5 bases each). The V end lost 6 bases, the J end lost 9 bases, and 15 bases lay between the germline ends. This CDR3 region has 12 residues. The CDR3 nucleotides are TGTGCCAGCAGCCGGTCGGTGGGGACGCAGTACTTC. Translated, it gives CASSRSVGTQYF.

This chain joins TRBV12-3 or TRBV12-4 and TRBJ1-1; 9 bases line up with TRBD1. After removal of 5 bases from V and 7 bases from J, the junction contained 11 bases not matched to a gene. The CDR3 spans 15 residues. CDR3 sequence (DNA): TGTGCCAGCAGTCTACAGGGGGCGCCTAGTGGTGAAGCTTTCTTT. This translates into CASSLQGAPSGEAFF.

The chain's CDR3 is CASSYSSTGQSYEQYF. In nucleotides, the CDR3 is TGTGCCAGCAGTTACTCTTCGACAGGACAATCCTACGAGCAGTACTTC. This rearrangement joins TRBV6-5 to TRBJ2-7, with D maybe TRBD1 (6 bases). This CDR3 contains 16 residues. CDR1 and CDR2 (germline): MNHEY, SVGAGI. The V end lost 0 bases, the J end lost 1 base, and 13 bases lay between the germline ends.

This clonotype was seen only a few times. The V and J genes are TRBV28 and TRBJ2-7; D may be TRBD1 (5 bases). V dropped 2 bases and J dropped 4 bases, with 15 bases sitting between them. The CDR3 contains 15 residues. The germline V gene encodes CDR1 MDHEN and CDR2 SYDVKM. This CDR3 is CASSLMGPWAYEQYF. DNA of the CDR3: TGTGCCAGCAGTTTAATGGGGCCCTGGGCTTACGAGCAGTACTTC. The full variable domain, rest sourced from reference TRBV28 and TRBJ2-7, is DVKVTQSSRYLVKRTGEKVFLECVQDMDHENMFWYRQDPGLGLRLIYFSYDVKMKEKGDIPEGYSVSREKKERFSLILESASTNQTSMYLCASSLMGPWAYEQYFGPGTRLTVT.

This chain links TRBV20-1 with TRBJ2-2; 8 bases fit TRBD1. V shed 4 bases and J 6 bases; nucleotides not matched to a gene: 7. Germline CDR1 DFQATT, CDR2 SNEGSKA (reference sequence). This CDR3 spans 14 amino acids. In DNA form, the CDR3 reads TGCAGTGCTAAGGGACAGGAACCCCCCGGGGAGCTGTTTTTT. Protein sequence: CSAKGQEPPGELFF.

This clonotype came up a few times. The genes are TRBV6-5 and TRBJ2-7, with unresolved D. Germline loops: CDR1 MNHEY, CDR2 SVGAGI. The V gene lost 2 bases and the J gene lost 0 bases, with 8 bases spanning the gap. The CDR3 contains 14 residues. This CDR3 is CASSYGTDSYEQYF. The DNA of the CDR3 is TGTGCCAGCAGTTACGGCACCGACTCCTACGAGCAGTACTTC.